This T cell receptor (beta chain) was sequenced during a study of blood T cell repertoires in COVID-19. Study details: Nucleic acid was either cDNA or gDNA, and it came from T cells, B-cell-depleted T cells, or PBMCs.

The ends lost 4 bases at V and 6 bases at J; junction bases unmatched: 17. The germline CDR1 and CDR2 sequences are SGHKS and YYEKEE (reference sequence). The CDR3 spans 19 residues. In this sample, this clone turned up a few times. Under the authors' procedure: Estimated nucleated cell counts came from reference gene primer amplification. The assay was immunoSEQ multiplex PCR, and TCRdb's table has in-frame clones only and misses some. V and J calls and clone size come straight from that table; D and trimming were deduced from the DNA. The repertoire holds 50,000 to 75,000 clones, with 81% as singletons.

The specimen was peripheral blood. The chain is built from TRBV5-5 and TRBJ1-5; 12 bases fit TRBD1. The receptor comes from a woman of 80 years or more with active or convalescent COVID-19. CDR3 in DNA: TGTGCCAGCAGCCACCCCCCCCGCGAGGGACAGGGGGCTGGTCAGCCCCAGCATTTT. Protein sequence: CASSHPPREGQGAGQPQHF.